This T cell receptor beta chain emerged from a study of T cell responses to AZD1222 COVID-19 vaccine. General study findings and limits: No day 14 peak samples; only post-peak repertoires were characterized.

The J segment lost 2 bases and the V segment lost 0 bases, leaving 3 bases of the junction unmatched. This CDR3 is 15 amino acids long. From germline, CDR1 is SGDLS and CDR2 YYNGEE. TCRdb keeps only in-frame clones here, not all; method: immunoSEQ multiplex PCR. This sample has around 110,000 clones, with around 91% found just once. This clone was found once. What it recognizes is unknown. This TCR came from an adult in good health. The rearrangement joins TRBV9 to TRBJ1-1; 8 bases match TRBD1. Sequencing used peripheral blood, obtained on day 0 of AZD1222 vaccination. Written as DNA, the CDR3 is TGTGCCAGCAGCGTAGCTACAGGGGGAAACACTGAAGCTTTCTTT. It is translated as CASSVATGGNTEAFF. Full variable domain (rest looked up from reference TRBV9 and TRBJ1-1): DSGVTQTPKHLITATGQRVTLRCSPRSGDLSVYWYQQSLDQGLQFLIQYYNGEERAKGNILERFSAQQFPDLHSELNLSSLELGDSALYFCASSVATGGNTEAFFGQGTRLTVV.